The 28 T cell receptor beta chains in this list originate from one sample, sequenced in a study of blood T cell repertoires in COVID-19. Clones were read by immunoSEQ multiplex PCR, and TCRdb kept only the in-frame ones, dropping some. The table has 50,000 to 85,000 clones, around 80% seen once. The sequenced sample was peripheral blood. All receptors come from a human donor in a cohort sampled during active COVID-19.

A word on this clone: Other nucleotide sequences in the sample specify the same CDR3. The rearrangement joins TRBV7-2 to TRBJ2-7; 8 nucleotides agree with TRBD2. With V trimmed by 5 bases and J by 6 bases, 6 bases remained unmatched. The germline V gene encodes CDR1 SGHTA and CDR2 FQGNSA. The length of the CDR3 is 13 residues. The DNA for the CDR3 is TGTGCCAGCAGCCCCGGACTAGCTCGCGAGCAGTACTTC. Translated, it gives CASSPGLAREQYF.

V gene TRBV7-2 combines with J gene TRBJ2-3, with 11 bases that match TRBD2. Germline values: CDR1 SGHTA, CDR2 FQGNSA. Trimming took 5 bases from V and 2 from J; bases not matched to a gene: 6. The CDR3 is 16 residues long. The CDR3 DNA reads TGTGCCAGCAGCCCCTCGACTAGCGGGAACACAGATACGCAGTATTTT. It is translated as CASSPSTSGNTDTQYF.

The rearrangement links TRBV30 to TRBJ1-6; 9 bases are a match to TRBD1. This CDR3 comprises 13 residues. J was trimmed by 9 bases and V by 7 bases; bases with no gene match: 7. Germline CDR1 and CDR2: GTSNPN and SVGIG (reference sequence). CDR3: CASGGQGGSPLHF. Written as DNA, the CDR3 is TGTGCCTCCGGGGGACAGGGAGGTTCACCCCTCCACTTT. The full variable domain, its missing parts supplied by reference TRBV30 and TRBJ1-6, is SQTIHQWPATLVQPVGSPLSLECTVEGTSNPNLYWYRQAAGRGLQLLFYSVGIGQISSEVPQNLSASRPQDRQFILSSKKLLLSDSGFYLCASGGQGGSPLHFGNGTRLTVT.

This clone was observed once. This chain uses TRBV28 with TRBJ1-4; 7 bases line up with TRBD1. Germline V gene data show CDR1 as MDHEN and CDR2 as SYDVKM. The CDR3 runs to 14 residues. Losses at the gene ends were 5 bases for V and 11 bases for J; bases not matched to a gene: 11. The CDR3 coding sequence is TGTGCCAGCAGTCGCGGGACAGTGACTCGGAAACTGTTTTTT. Its protein product is CASSRGTVTRKLFF.

V is TRBV9 and J is TRBJ2-1, with 7 bases aligning to TRBD2. Looked up from germline, CDR1 is SGDLS and CDR2 is YYNGEE. The CDR3 consists of 15 residues. V lost 0 bases, J lost 8 bases, and 8 bases stayed unmatched. The CDR3 is CASSVAVEGGDEQFF. The CDR3 DNA reads TGTGCCAGCAGCGTAGCGGTGGAGGGAGGGGATGAGCAGTTCTTC. Combining the CDR3 with reference TRBV9 and TRBJ2-1 gives the whole variable domain DSGVTQTPKHLITATGQRVTLRCSPRSGDLSVYWYQQSLDQGLQFLIQYYNGEERAKGNILERFSAQQFPDLHSELNLSSLELGDSALYFCASSVAVEGGDEQFFGPGTRLTVL.

This rearrangement joins TRBV29-1 to TRBJ2-5, with 11 positions matching TRBD1. Germline lookup yields CDR1 SQVTM and CDR2 ANQGSEA. Trimming took 6 bases from V and 8 from J; bases not matched to a gene: 11. The CDR3 contains 14 residues. The CDR3 DNA is TGCAGCGTCCCCGCCGGGACAGGGGGTTTCACCCAGTACTTC. This translates into CSVPAGTGGFTQYF.

The CDR3 coding sequence is TGTGCCAGCAGCCAAGGACGGCGGGAGGGAACTCTTTGGCCCCTCCAAGAGACCCAGTACTTC. Amino acid sequence: CASSQGRREGTLWPLQETQYF. This sequence joins TRBV3-1 (or the pseudogene TRBV3-2) and TRBJ2-5; 9 nucleotides line up with TRBD2. The CDR3 length is 21 residues. The germline CDR1 and CDR2 sequences are LGHDT and YNNKEL (reference sequence). The trim removed 1 base at V and 1 base at J, leaving 19 bases unmatched.

The rearrangement joins TRBV10-3 to TRBJ1-1; D not certain. Germline V CDR1 and CDR2: ENHRY, SYGVKD. Trimming pared 8 bases from V and 2 bases from J, leaving 15 bases between. This CDR3 contains 14 residues. The chain's CDR3 is CAIGQDTFNTEAFF. The CDR3 region has the DNA TGTGCCATCGGCCAGGATACCTTCAACACTGAAGCTTTCTTT.

The chain is built from TRBV18 and TRBJ2-5; unclear D gene. With 1 base removed from V and 5 bases from J, the gap between germline ends came to 11 bases. Germline V lookup: CDR1 KGHSH, CDR2 LQKENI. The CDR3 loop spans 14 amino acids. The CDR3 is CASSPRSGWETQYF. DNA of the CDR3: TGTGCCAGCTCACCACGGTCGGGTTGGGAGACCCAGTACTTC.

The chain links TRBV7-6 to TRBJ1-4; D unresolved. Germline CDR1 SGHVS, CDR2 FNYEAQ. This CDR3 region has 14 residues. The V gene lost 5 bases and the J gene lost 5 bases, with 12 bases spanning the gap. CDR3 coding DNA: TGTGCCAGCAGCCTCAGGACTCGGAATGAAAAACTGTTTTTT. Residues: CASSLRTRNEKLFF.

This clone was counted once. The V gene is TRBV11-2, the J gene TRBJ2-7; TRBD2 agrees at 10 bases. V was clipped by 5 bases and J by 1 base; unmatched bases: 5. Germline V gives CDR1 SGHAT, CDR2 FQNNGV. The CDR3 consists of 15 residues. CDR3 in amino acids: CASSPPSGSSYEQYF. For the CDR3, the DNA is TGTGCCAGCAGCCCTCCTAGCGGGAGTTCCTACGAGCAGTACTTC.

This sequence joins TRBV3-1 (or the pseudogene TRBV3-2) and TRBJ2-7; 7 bases match TRBD1. The CDR3 totals 15 residues. Germline CDR1 is LGHDT and CDR2 is YNNKEL (reference sequence). V lost 4 bases, J lost 5 bases, and 11 bases stayed unmatched. Here the CDR3 reads CASSLWATGDDEQYF. DNA for the CDR3: TGTGCCAGCAGCCTCTGGGCCACAGGGGACGACGAGCAGTACTTC.

This chain connects TRBV5-1 to TRBJ2-3; TRBD2 agrees at 8 bases. The CDR3 loop spans 16 amino acids. The J segment lost 2 bases and the V segment lost 5 bases, leaving 10 bases of the junction unmatched. CDR1 and CDR2 from the germline V gene are SGHRS and YFSETQ. The DNA of the CDR3 is TGCGCCAGCAGGGCCGGGGAAGCGGGAGCCACAGATACGCAGTATTTT. It codes for CASRAGEAGATDTQYF.

This chain links TRBV4-3 with TRBJ2-7; TRBD2 matches at 8 bases. The CDR3 has 15 residues. V trimming: 1 base; J trimming: 7 bases; junction bases outside the gene matches: 9. Germline V gives CDR1 LGHNA, CDR2 YSLEER. The CDR3 sequence is CASSQVPGRVTEQYF. CDR3 sequence (DNA): TGCGCCAGCAGCCAAGTGCCCGGGAGGGTTACTGAGCAGTACTTC.

V usage is TRBV4-3 and J usage is TRBJ2-5; TRBD2 is a possible D gene (6 bases). Deletions cut 4 bases from V and 1 base from J, with 13 bases between. The CDR3 is 15 residues long. Germline-derived CDR1 and CDR2 are LGHNA and YSLEER. The CDR3 coding sequence is TGCGCCAGCAGCCCCTCACTAGCAACCCAAGAGACCCAGTACTTC. Its protein is CASSPSLATQETQYF.

The chain uses TRBV2 and TRBJ2-5; TRBD1 is a possible D gene (6 bases). There are 12 residues in the CDR3. Germline V gives CDR1 SNHLY, CDR2 FYNNEI. V gave up 8 bases and J gave up 3 bases, with 10 bases separating them. This CDR3 is CASARTEETQYF. CDR3 DNA sequence: TGTGCCAGCGCCCGGACAGAAGAGACCCAGTACTTC.

This clone has just one count. The chain has TRBV6-5 and TRBJ1-6; D is perhaps TRBD1 (6 bases). CDR1 is MNHEY, CDR2 SVGAGI, per germline. Trimming shortened V by 5 bases and J by 9 bases, and 17 bases separated the two germline ends. The CDR3 has 15 amino acids. CDR3 region: CASSTQGSPASPLHF. CDR3 nucleotides: TGTGCCAGCAGTACCCAGGGGTCTCCGGCTTCACCCCTCCACTTT.

The gene calls are TRBV5-4 and TRBJ1-5; D unresolved. With 0 bases removed from V and 2 bases from J, the gap between germline ends came to 9 bases. The CDR3 covers 15 residues. The germline gives CDR1 SGHNT, CDR2 YYREEE (reference sequence). CDR3 coding DNA: TGTGCCAGCAGCTTGGGCGGGCAGCGCAATCAGCCCCAGCATTTT. Residues: CASSLGGQRNQPQHF.

This clone was recorded once. The rearrangement joins TRBV6-6 to TRBJ2-5, with 8 bases lining up with TRBD2. From germline, CDR1 is MNHNY and CDR2 SVGAGI (reference sequence). V shed 10 bases, J shed 5 bases, and the junction held 15 bases outside the gene matches. The CDR3 is 15 residues long. In nucleotides, the CDR3 is TGTGCCACCGGGGGGGACACCGTAAATTGGGAGACCCAGTACTTC. Translated, it gives CATGGDTVNWETQYF.

The rearrangement uses TRBV5-1 and TRBJ2-7, with 10 bases matching TRBD1. The V gene end was trimmed by 4 bases and the J gene end by 2 bases; junction bases not matched to a gene: 9. This CDR3 has 16 amino acids. Germline CDR1 is SGHRS and CDR2 is YFSETQ. The CDR3: CASSPAGTGVPYEQYF. The CDR3 DNA reads as TGCGCCAGCAGCCCAGCTGGGACAGGGGTTCCCTACGAGCAGTACTTC.

The rearrangement links TRBV4-3 to TRBJ2-5; 7 bases match TRBD2. Trimming cost V 0 bases and J 7 bases; bases outside gene matches: 8. This CDR3 is built from 15 residues. The germline V gene has CDR1 LGHNA and CDR2 YSLEER. The CDR3 here is CASSQEGPPGGTQYF. The CDR3 DNA reads as TGCGCCAGCAGCCAAGAGGGGCCTCCGGGGGGGACCCAGTACTTC.

The chain carries TRBV3-1 (or the pseudogene TRBV3-2) and TRBJ2-7; D remains ambiguous. CDR1 LGHDT and CDR2 YNNKEL come from the germline V gene (reference sequence). The CDR3 contains 14 residues. Trimming removed 3 bases at V and 0 bases at J, with 9 bases between. CDR3 loop: CASSHRVDSYEQYF. The CDR3 region has the DNA TGTGCCAGCAGCCACCGGGTCGACTCCTACGAGCAGTACTTC.

In DNA, the CDR3 is TGTGCCACCAAACTGGACAGGGGGGCAACTAATGAAAAACTGTTTTTT. Translated, it gives CATKLDRGATNEKLFF. The J gene is TRBJ1-4, the V gene TRBV2; 10 bases line up with TRBD1. The CDR3 extends over 16 amino acids. Looked up from germline, CDR1 is SNHLY and CDR2 is FYNNEI. J lost 0 bases, V lost 10 bases, and 8 bases had no gene match.

The J gene is TRBJ1-5, the V gene TRBV10-2, with D possibly being TRBD1 (5 bases). The V end lost 0 bases, the J end lost 3 bases, and 9 bases lay between the germline ends. CDR1 is WSHSY and CDR2 is SAAADI in the germline V gene. CDR3 length equals 15 residues. CDR3 loop: CASSESGVDNQPQHF. The DNA for the CDR3 is TGCGCCAGCAGTGAGTCAGGGGTGGACAATCAGCCCCAGCATTTT.

CDR3: CASSFGSGAGVGELFF. In nucleotides, the CDR3 is TGTGCCAGCAGCTTCGGATCAGGGGCGGGTGTAGGGGAGCTGTTTTTT. The chain recombines TRBV5-6 with TRBJ2-2; D might be TRBD1 (6 bases). The CDR3 runs to 16 residues. Looked up from germline, CDR1 is SGHDT and CDR2 is YYEEEE. Trimming cost V 2 bases and J 8 bases, with 19 bases left between them.

CDR3 DNA sequence: TGCGCCAGCAGCCAAGATTATCGAGGGCAGGAGACCCAGTACTTC. This codes for CASSQDYRGQETQYF. This chain links TRBV4-3 with TRBJ2-5, with a weak D call TRBD2 (5 bases). The germline gives CDR1 LGHNA, CDR2 YSLEER. Trimming pared 0 bases from V and 5 bases from J, leaving 13 bases between. The CDR3 has 15 amino acids.

V gene TRBV25-1 combines with J gene TRBJ1-4; TRBD1 agrees at 9 bases. The CDR3 covers 15 residues. Germline V lookup: CDR1 MGHDK, CDR2 SYGVNS. The V segment lost 1 base and the J segment 7 bases; nucleotides outside the gene matches: 4. CDR3 amino acids: CASSEWTGAAEKLFF. The CDR3 region has the DNA TGTGCCAGCAGTGAATGGACAGGGGCGGCTGAAAAACTGTTTTTT. The full variable domain, in which reference TRBV25-1 and TRBJ1-4 provide the parts outside the CDR3, is EADIYQTPRYLVIGTGKKITLECSQTMGHDKMYWYQQDPGMELHLIHYSYGVNSTEKGDLSSESTVSRIRTEHFPLTLESARPSHTSQYLCASSEWTGAAEKLFFGSGTQLSVL.

Of note for this clone: Other DNA sequences from this sample encode an identical CDR3 as well. The CDR3 DNA is TGTGCCAGCAGCCTACAGGGGGCAGGCGAGCAGTACTTC. The encoded protein is CASSLQGAGEQYF. The chain carries TRBV7-8 and TRBJ2-7; 9 positions agree with TRBD1. This CDR3 comprises 13 residues. Germline values: CDR1 SGHVS, CDR2 FQNEAQ. Germline trimming cut 5 bases from V and 6 bases from J; bases unmatched to any gene: 5. Full variable domain (rest looked up from reference TRBV7-8 and TRBJ2-7): GAGVSQSPRYKVAKRGQDVALRCDPISGHVSLFWYQQALGQGPEFLTYFQNEAQLDKSGLPSDRFFAERPEGSVSTLKIQRTQQEDSAVYLCASSLQGAGEQYFGPGTRLTVT.